The 10 T cell receptor beta chains in this list originate from one sample, sequenced in a study of cytomegalovirus exposure and HLA in healthy donors (dated by TCRdb to the late 2010s). The library relied on the immunoSEQ multiplex PCR assay. The multiplex PCR relied on a mix of 60 forward primers for TCR Vbeta segments and 13 reverse primers for TCR Jbeta segments. TCRdb holds this immuneACCESS table with in-frame rearrangements only. Some clones are missing; in checked studies, unresolved V genes explain under half, and the rest has no known cause. Across this sample there are about 150,000 clones, with more than 60% seen only once. The top ten clonotypes cover 13% of the sample. The sample consisted of PBMCs. The receptors shown here come from a man in his forties in good health and CMV-seropositive.

The chain is built from TRBV10-2 and TRBJ2-7; possibly TRBD1 for D (5 bases). The CDR3 has 13 amino acids. V lost 7 bases and J lost 3, with 13 bases in between. The germline CDR1 and CDR2 sequences are WSHSY and SAAADI. The CDR3 DNA reads as TGCGCCAGCACCCGGTCCAGGGACTACGAGCAGTACTTC. Its translation: CASTRSRDYEQYF.

This clone was observed a few times. The genes are TRBV13 and TRBJ2-1; 8 bases agree with TRBD2. The CDR3 is 15 amino acids. Germline V gives CDR1 PRHDT, CDR2 FYEKMQ (reference sequence). V was clipped by 5 bases and J by 4 bases; unmatched bases: 7. CDR3 protein: CASSPGLAAYNEQFF. CDR3 nucleotides: TGTGCCAGCAGCCCCGGACTAGCCGCTTACAATGAGCAGTTCTTC.

The rearrangement joins TRBV5-6 to TRBJ2-3; 13 bases match TRBD2. The CDR3 sequence is 16 residues long. Trimming removed 4 bases from V and 4 bases from J; junction bases left unmatched: 6. CDR1 is SGHDT, CDR2 YYEEEE, per germline. The CDR3 DNA sequence: TGTGCCAGCAGCCCCGGACTAGCGGGAGTCCCAGATACGCAGTATTTT. It encodes CASSPGLAGVPDTQYF.

The J gene is TRBJ2-5, the V gene TRBV21-1; no check of the table's D call, TRBD2, against the DNA was made. TRBV21-1 is given as a pseudogene. CDR3 length equals 13 residues. The CDR3 DNA reads TGTGCCAGCAGCAAAATTGCACTGCATGAGCAGTACTTC. Translation: CASSKIALHEQYF.

This clone was recorded only once. This sequence joins TRBV19 and TRBJ1-4; D unclear. The CDR3 has 15 amino acids. The V and J ends lost 5 bases and 8 bases respectively, with 18 bases between them. Germline CDR1 is LNHDA and CDR2 is SQIVND (reference sequence). The CDR3 nucleotides are TGTGCCAGTAGTCCCGGAGGAACCCCCGGGGAAAAACTGTTTTTT. Encoded protein: CASSPGGTPGEKLFF.

This clone was found once. V usage is TRBV5-1 and J usage is TRBJ2-2, with TRBD1 identical over 7 bases. Germline assignment: CDR1 SGHRS and CDR2 YFSETQ. V shed 4 bases and J 0 bases; nucleotides not matched to a gene: 3. There are 15 residues in the CDR3. The CDR3 protein is CASSTGASNTGELFF. In DNA, the CDR3 is TGCGCCAGCAGCACAGGGGCCTCGAACACCGGGGAGCTGTTTTTT.

The V and J genes are TRBV28 and TRBJ1-5; D remains unclear. The germline V and J ends were trimmed by 2 bases and 0 bases, with 5 bases remaining between them. The CDR3 sequence is 14 residues long. Per the germline V gene, CDR1 is MDHEN and CDR2 is SYDVKM. Here the CDR3 DNA reads TGTGCCAGCAGTTTAACACATAGCAATCAGCCCCAGCATTTT. This gives the protein CASSLTHSNQPQHF.

This clone was counted many times. This sequence joins TRBV6-6 and TRBJ1-3; TRBD1 agrees at 7 bases. The CDR3 loop spans 15 amino acids. With V trimmed by 5 bases and J by 0 bases, 4 bases remained unmatched. Looked up from germline, CDR1 is MNHNY and CDR2 is SVGAGI (reference sequence). The CDR3 sequence is CASSGGQSSGNTIYF. The CDR3, as DNA: TGTGCCAGCAGTGGGGGACAGTCCTCTGGAAACACCATATATTTT.

The chain carries TRBV19 and TRBJ2-5; 8 nucleotides match TRBD1. Germline V lookup: CDR1 LNHDA, CDR2 SQIVND (reference sequence). Losses at the gene ends were 5 bases for V and 2 bases for J; bases not matched to a gene: 19. CDR3 length: 19 amino acids. The CDR3 is CASSGGDRPVSSFQETQYF. Written as DNA, the CDR3 is TGTGCCAGTAGTGGAGGGGACAGGCCTGTCTCTTCCTTTCAAGAGACCCAGTACTTC.

The V gene is TRBV19, the J gene TRBJ2-4; D possibly corresponds to TRBD2 (5 bases). The CDR3 sequence is 13 residues long. Trimming took off 5 bases at V and 8 bases at J, with 13 bases between the two ends. Looked up from germline, CDR1 is LNHDA and CDR2 is SQIVND (reference sequence). The CDR3 DNA follows: TGTGCCAGTAGTCCCCTAGCATCGGACATTCAGTACTTC. Protein product: CASSPLASDIQYF.